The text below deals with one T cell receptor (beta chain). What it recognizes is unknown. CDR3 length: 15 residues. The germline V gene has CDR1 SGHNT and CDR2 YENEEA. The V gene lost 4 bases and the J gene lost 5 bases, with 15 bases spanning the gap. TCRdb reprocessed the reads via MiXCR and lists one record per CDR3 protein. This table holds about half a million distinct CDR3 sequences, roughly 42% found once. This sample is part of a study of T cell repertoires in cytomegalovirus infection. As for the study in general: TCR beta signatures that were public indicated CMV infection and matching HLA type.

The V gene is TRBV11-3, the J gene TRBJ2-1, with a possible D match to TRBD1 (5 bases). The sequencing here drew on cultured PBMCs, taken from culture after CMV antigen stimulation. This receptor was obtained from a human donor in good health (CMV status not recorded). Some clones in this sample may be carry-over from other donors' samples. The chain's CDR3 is CASSSTDMGDNEQFF. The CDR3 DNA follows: TGTGCCAGCAGCTCGACAGACATGGGTGACAATGAGCAGTTCTTC.